These 18 T cell receptor beta chains share one sample of origin, sequenced in a study of T-cell reconstitution after alpha-beta-depleted transplantation in children. TCRbeta library preparation incorporated unique molecular identifiers. TCRdb re-called the PCR reads with MiXCR, one entry per CDR3 protein. The repertoire holds about a million distinct CDR3 sequences, with around 30% as singletons. The specimen comprised PBMCs, mostly from graft donor cells, sampled 360 days after TCRalphabeta/CD19-depleted stem cell transplant. The receptors were sampled from a boy under two years old who had a stem cell transplant for SCID, so the T cells may come from the graft donor.

This clonotype was seen only a few times. This rearrangement joins TRBV29-1 to TRBJ1-4; a possible D gene is TRBD1 (6 bases). Trimming pared 6 bases from V and 8 bases from J, leaving 19 bases between. The V gene's germline CDR1 is SQVTM and CDR2 ANQGSEA. CDR3 size: 14 residues. In nucleotides, the CDR3 is TGCAGCGTGGCAAGGGGGTCGGGTATCGAAAAACTGTTTTTT. As protein: CSVARGSGIEKLFF.

There are a few counts of this clonotype. The rearrangement uses TRBV5-1 and TRBJ1-2; maybe TRBD1 (5 bases). Germline V gene sequence: CDR1 SGHRS, CDR2 YFSETQ. Trimming pared 4 bases from V and 4 bases from J, leaving 26 bases between. The CDR3 has 18 residues. The CDR3 sequence: CASSRRTTAGTGSYGYTF. DNA of the CDR3: TGCGCCAGCAGCCGAAGGACGACAGCAGGGACGGGGAGCTATGGCTACACCTTC.

The chain links TRBV29-1 to TRBJ2-3; 9 bases line up with TRBD1. With 5 bases clipped from V and 1 base from J, the junction kept 4 bases outside the gene matches. Germline lookup yields CDR1 SQVTM and CDR2 ANQGSEA. CDR3 length equals 14 residues. Here the CDR3 reads CSVSWTGGTDTQYF. In DNA, the CDR3 is TGCAGCGTTTCGTGGACAGGGGGCACAGATACGCAGTATTTT.

This clonotype was recorded a few times. The chain is built from TRBV20-1 and TRBJ2-1; 10 nucleotides align to TRBD2. This CDR3 spans 16 amino acids. Germline V lookup: CDR1 DFQATT, CDR2 SNEGSKA (reference sequence). V was pared by 6 bases and J by 3 bases, with 11 bases of the junction left unmatched. CDR3 loop: CSADSHSGGYYNEQFF. The CDR3 DNA reads TGCAGTGCCGATTCTCATAGCGGGGGGTACTACAATGAGCAGTTCTTC.

This CDR3 reads CASSLAGTGTYGYTF. The CDR3 DNA reads TGCGCCAGCAGCTTGGCCGGGACAGGCACCTATGGCTACACCTTC. The chain is built from TRBV5-1 and TRBJ1-2; 8 bases line up with TRBD1. Trimming removed 0 bases from V and 4 bases from J; junction bases left unmatched: 5. The CDR3 length is 15 residues. Germline V gene sequence: CDR1 SGHRS, CDR2 YFSETQ.

This clonotype was seen only a few times. The gene calls are TRBV5-1 and TRBJ1-1; TRBD1 matches at 10 bases. The CDR3 covers 14 residues. Trimming at V came to 2 bases and at J to 4 bases, leaving 2 bases not matched to a gene. CDR1 and CDR2 from the germline V gene are SGHRS and YFSETQ. The CDR3 sequence is CASSFRDRGTEAFF. The DNA of the CDR3 is TGCGCCAGCAGCTTCCGGGACAGGGGCACTGAAGCTTTCTTT.

In this sample, this clonotype turned up a few times. This chain connects TRBV7-8 to TRBJ2-7; the D gene could be TRBD1 or TRBD2 (6 bases each). The germline V gene has CDR1 SGHVS and CDR2 FQNEAQ. With 5 bases removed from V and 0 bases from J, the gap between germline ends came to 20 bases. CDR3 size: 17 residues. The CDR3 coding sequence is TGTGCCAGCAGCGCGGGGACAACCCGGGACCACTCCTACGAGCAGTACTTC. This sequence encodes CASSAGTTRDHSYEQYF.

This clonotype was counted a single time. The CDR3 nucleotides are TGTGCCACCAGTTTTGGGGAGGGACCAGATACGCAGTATTTT. Translated, it gives CATSFGEGPDTQYF. The chain combines TRBV24-1 with TRBJ2-3, with 7 bases lining up with TRBD2. The CDR3 spans 14 residues. Germline V gives CDR1 KGHDR, CDR2 SFDVKD. The V gene end was trimmed by 6 bases and the J gene end by 4 bases; junction bases not matched to a gene: 6.

This clonotype appeared once. The V and J genes are TRBV6-1 and TRBJ2-1; D ambiguous. The CDR3 extends over 14 amino acids. In germline, CDR1 is MNHNS, CDR2 SASEGT. V was clipped by 4 bases and J by 9 bases, with 16 bases between them. In DNA form, the CDR3 reads TGTGCCAGCAGTGGGGTTCAAGCGTGGAGTGAGCAGTTCTTC. Residues: CASSGVQAWSEQFF.

This clonotype showed up many times. The V call is TRBV7-9, the J call TRBJ2-1; D possibly matches TRBD1 or TRBD2 (5 bases each). This CDR3 spans 16 amino acids. V was clipped by 4 bases and J by 8 bases, with 21 bases between them. Germline CDR1 and CDR2: SEHNR and FQNEAQ (reference sequence). This CDR3 reads CASSSPSPGGRDEQFF. The CDR3 DNA sequence: TGTGCCAGCAGCTCGCCCAGCCCTGGGGGTAGGGATGAGCAGTTCTTC.

The chain carries TRBV12-3 or TRBV12-4 and TRBJ2-2; D is undetermined. The V end was cut by 1 base, the J end by 6 bases, with 15 bases between. The CDR3 spans 16 residues. CDR3 in DNA: TGTGCCAGCAGTTTAGGATTTCCTAACCCAGCCGGGGAGCTGTTTTTT. It encodes CASSLGFPNPAGELFF.

This rearrangement joins TRBV3-1 to TRBJ2-5; D unresolved. Germline assignment: CDR1 LGHDT and CDR2 YNNKEL (reference sequence). The CDR3 runs to 17 residues. V dropped 1 base and J dropped 1 base, with 16 bases sitting between them. The CDR3 region has the DNA TGTGCCAGCAGCCAAGGATTTATGGCACGGAGCCAAGAGACCCAGTACTTC. Its translation is CASSQGFMARSQETQYF.

This clonotype was observed a few times. This rearrangement joins TRBV2 to TRBJ1-1, with TRBD1 as a possible D gene (5 bases). Germline CDR1 reads SNHLY; CDR2 reads FYNNEI. The V end was cut by 6 bases, the J end by 5 bases, with 19 bases between. The CDR3 totals 15 residues. Written as DNA, the CDR3 is TGTGCCAGCAGCCTAGGGAGAGGGGCTTGGACTGAAGCTTTCTTT. This translates into CASSLGRGAWTEAFF. The full variable domain, rest sourced from reference TRBV2 and TRBJ1-1, is EPEVTQTPSHQVTQMGQEVILRCVPISNHLYFYWYRQILGQKVEFLVSFYNNEISEKSEIFDDQFSVERPDGSNFTLKIRSTKLEDSAMYFCASSLGRGAWTEAFFGQGTRLTVV.

The rearrangement uses TRBV5-1 and TRBJ1-4; a possible D gene is TRBD1 (6 bases). Germline CDR1 and CDR2: SGHRS and YFSETQ. V was trimmed by 1 base and J by 8 bases, leaving 12 bases between them. There are 14 residues in the CDR3. The CDR3 protein is CASSLKKQGEKLFF. As DNA, the CDR3 is TGCGCCAGCAGCTTGAAGAAACAGGGAGAAAAACTGTTTTTT.

This clonotype occurred a few times. The chain is built from TRBV29-1 and TRBJ2-5; D is perhaps TRBD2 (7 bases). The CDR3 has 14 amino acids. Germline values: CDR1 SQVTM, CDR2 ANQGSEA. V was pared by 6 bases and J by 7 bases, with 21 bases between. The CDR3 nucleotides are TGCAGCGTGTCTAGCGGACAGCCGAGGGGGACCCAGTACTTC. Translated: CSVSSGQPRGTQYF.

This chain connects TRBV6-5 to TRBJ2-3, with 9 bases aligning to TRBD2. The CDR3 has 18 amino acids. V lost 4 bases to trimming and J lost 2 bases; unmatched junction nucleotides: 13. CDR1 and CDR2 from the germline V gene are MNHEY and SVGAGI. The CDR3 nucleotides are TGTGCCAGCAGTTTTTTAATTCTAGCGGGGTCTTACACAGATACGCAGTATTTT. Translation gives CASSFLILAGSYTDTQYF.

This clonotype was observed a handful of times. The chain is built from TRBV5-1 and TRBJ1-4; unclear D gene. Looked up from germline, CDR1 is SGHRS and CDR2 is YFSETQ. The CDR3 runs to 14 residues. The V gene lost 3 bases and the J gene lost 8 bases, with 14 bases spanning the gap. The CDR3: CASSSWERQEKLFF. Here the CDR3 DNA reads TGCGCCAGCAGCTCATGGGAGCGGCAGGAAAAACTGTTTTTT. The whole variable domain, remainder taken from reference TRBV5-1 and TRBJ1-4, is KAGVTQTPRYLIKTRGQQVTLSCSPISGHRSVSWYQQTPGQGLQFLFEYFSETQRNKGNFPGRFSGRQFSNSRSEMNVSTLELGDSALYLCASSSWERQEKLFFGSGTQLSVL.

Only one count was recorded for this clonotype. The chain recombines TRBV6-2 or TRBV6-3 with TRBJ2-6; D remains unclear. CDR1 and CDR2 (germline): MNHEY, SVGEGT. V shed 6 bases and J shed 0 bases, with 6 bases lying between them. The CDR3 consists of 14 residues. DNA of the CDR3: TGTGCCAGCAGCTATTACTCTGGGGCCAACGTCCTGACTTTC. Amino acid sequence: CASSYYSGANVLTF.